This T cell receptor beta chain was identified in a study of blood T cell repertoires in COVID-19. Study-wide background: COVID-19 samples, acute and convalescent, were from the United States, Italy and Spain. PBMCs, B-cell-depleted T cells, or T cells provided the cDNA or gDNA that made up the material.

Trimming took 5 bases from V and 7 from J, leaving 18 bases between them. Per germline, CDR1 WNHNN and CDR2 SYGVQD (reference sequence). This CDR3 has 15 residues. As originally analysed: From reference gene primer amplification, estimates of nucleated cell counts were derived. The data were produced by immunoSEQ multiplex PCR, yet TCRdb's version contains in-frame clones alone and is incomplete. Clonal size and the V and J genes are those of that table, whereas D and trimming came from the DNA. The table has roughly 290,000 clones, 85% to 90% seen once. The sequence was collected from a man aged 25 to 40 with acute or convalescent COVID-19. This chain uses TRBV10-1 with TRBJ2-1; a weak D match, TRBD2 (6 bases). The specimen sequenced was peripheral blood. The CDR3 region has the DNA TGCGCCAGCAGTTTCCGGGACTTCCCTATAAATGAGCAGTTCTTC. This sequence encodes CASSFRDFPINEQFF.